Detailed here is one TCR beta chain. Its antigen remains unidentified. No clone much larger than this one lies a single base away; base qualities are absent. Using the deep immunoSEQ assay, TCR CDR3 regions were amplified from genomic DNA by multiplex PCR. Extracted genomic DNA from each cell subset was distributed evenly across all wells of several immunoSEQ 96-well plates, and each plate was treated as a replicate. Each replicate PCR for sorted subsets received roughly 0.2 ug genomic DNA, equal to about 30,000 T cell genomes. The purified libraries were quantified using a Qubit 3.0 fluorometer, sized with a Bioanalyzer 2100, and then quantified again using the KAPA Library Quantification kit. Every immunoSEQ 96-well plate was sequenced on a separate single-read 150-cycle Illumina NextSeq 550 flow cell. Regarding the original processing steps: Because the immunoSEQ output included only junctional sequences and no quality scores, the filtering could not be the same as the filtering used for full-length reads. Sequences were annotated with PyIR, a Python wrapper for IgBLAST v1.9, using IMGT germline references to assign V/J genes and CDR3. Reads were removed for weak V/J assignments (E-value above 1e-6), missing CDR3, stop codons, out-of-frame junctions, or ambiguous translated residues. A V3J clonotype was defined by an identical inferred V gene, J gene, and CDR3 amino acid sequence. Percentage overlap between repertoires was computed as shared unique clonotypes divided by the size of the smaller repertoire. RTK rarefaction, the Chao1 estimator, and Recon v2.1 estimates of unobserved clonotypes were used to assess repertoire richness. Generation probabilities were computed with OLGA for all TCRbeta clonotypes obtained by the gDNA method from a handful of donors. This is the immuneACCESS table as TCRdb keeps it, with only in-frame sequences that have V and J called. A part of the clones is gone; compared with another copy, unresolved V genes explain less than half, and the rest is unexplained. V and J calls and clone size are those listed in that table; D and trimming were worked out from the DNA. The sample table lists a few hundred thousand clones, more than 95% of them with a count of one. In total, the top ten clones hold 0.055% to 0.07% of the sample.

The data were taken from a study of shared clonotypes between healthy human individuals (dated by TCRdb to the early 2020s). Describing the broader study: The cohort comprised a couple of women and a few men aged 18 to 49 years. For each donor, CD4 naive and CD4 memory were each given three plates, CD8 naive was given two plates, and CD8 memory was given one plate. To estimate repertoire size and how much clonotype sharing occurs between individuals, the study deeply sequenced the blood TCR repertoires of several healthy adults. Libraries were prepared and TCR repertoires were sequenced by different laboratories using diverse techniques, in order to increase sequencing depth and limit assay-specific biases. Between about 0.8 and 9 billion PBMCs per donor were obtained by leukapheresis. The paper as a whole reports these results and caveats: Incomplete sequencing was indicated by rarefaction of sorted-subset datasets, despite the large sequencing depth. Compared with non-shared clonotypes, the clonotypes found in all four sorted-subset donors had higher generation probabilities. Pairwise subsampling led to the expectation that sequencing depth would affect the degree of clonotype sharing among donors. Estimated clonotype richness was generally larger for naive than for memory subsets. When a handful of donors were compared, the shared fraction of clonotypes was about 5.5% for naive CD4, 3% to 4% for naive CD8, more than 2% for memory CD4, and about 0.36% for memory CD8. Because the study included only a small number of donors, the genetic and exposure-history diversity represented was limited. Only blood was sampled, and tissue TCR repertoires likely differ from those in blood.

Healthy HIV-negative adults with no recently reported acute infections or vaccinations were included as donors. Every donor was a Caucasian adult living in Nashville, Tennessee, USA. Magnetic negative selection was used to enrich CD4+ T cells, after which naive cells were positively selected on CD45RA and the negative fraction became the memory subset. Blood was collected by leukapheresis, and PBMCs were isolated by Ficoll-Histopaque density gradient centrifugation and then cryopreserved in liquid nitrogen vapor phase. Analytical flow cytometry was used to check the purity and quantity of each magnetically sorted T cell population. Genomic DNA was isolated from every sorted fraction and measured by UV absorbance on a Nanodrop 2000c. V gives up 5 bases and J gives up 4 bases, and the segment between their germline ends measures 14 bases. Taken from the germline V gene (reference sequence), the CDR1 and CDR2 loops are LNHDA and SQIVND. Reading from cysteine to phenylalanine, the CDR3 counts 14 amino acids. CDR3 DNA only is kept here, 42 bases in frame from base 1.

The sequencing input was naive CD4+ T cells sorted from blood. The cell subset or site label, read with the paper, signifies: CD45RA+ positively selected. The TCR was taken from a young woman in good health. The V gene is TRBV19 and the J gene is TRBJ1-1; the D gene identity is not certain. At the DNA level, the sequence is TGTGCCAGTAGTTTCCGGGGTGGCGGCACTGAAGCTTTCTTT. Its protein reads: CASSFRGGGTEAFF.